Below are 5 T cell receptor beta chains sequenced from a single sample in a study of OX40 agonist ivuxolimab in advanced cancers. Library generation was performed with the immunoSEQ multiplex PCR assay. What TCRdb holds here is the immuneACCESS table cut down to in-frame rearrangements. Part of the clones is not present; checked against another copy, under half of the missing clones reflect an unresolved V gene, and the others are unexplained. Present in this sample are tens of thousands of clones, approximately 89% of which were seen just once. In total, the top ten clones hold roughly an eighth of the sample. Sequences were derived from CD4+ or CD8+ T cells sorted from blood, sampled in a trial of the OX40 agonist ivuxolimab. Receptors were obtained from an adult with an advanced solid tumor such as melanoma, head and neck, liver or kidney cancer.

The chain joins TRBV9 to TRBJ1-3; D unresolved. Germline-derived CDR1 and CDR2 are SGDLS and YYNGEE. Trimming took off 4 bases at V and 4 bases at J, with 12 bases between the two ends. CDR3 size: 14 residues. The DNA of the CDR3 is TGTGCCAGCAGCCCGCCATATGTAGGAAACACCATATATTTT. It specifies CASSPPYVGNTIYF. The full variable domain, completed using reference TRBV9 and TRBJ1-3, is DSGVTQTPKHLITATGQRVTLRCSPRSGDLSVYWYQQSLDQGLQFLIQYYNGEERAKGNILERFSAQQFPDLHSELNLSSLELGDSALYFCASSPPYVGNTIYFGEGSWLTVV.

To note about this clone: The identical CDR3 is also encoded by other nucleotide sequences in the sample. The chain joins TRBV7-2 to TRBJ2-7; 7 bases fit TRBD2. The CDR3 contains 15 residues. Germline V gives CDR1 SGHTA, CDR2 FQGNSA. Trimming took 5 bases from V and 6 from J; bases not matched to a gene: 13. CDR3 DNA: TGTGCCAGCAGCCCGAGACTAGCCGCCGGCGGCGAGCAGTACTTC. Translated: CASSPRLAAGGEQYF.

This clone has a single count. This chain links TRBV9 with TRBJ2-3, with D unclear. Trimming took off 4 bases at V and 0 bases at J, with 9 bases between the two ends. The germline V gene has CDR1 SGDLS and CDR2 YYNGEE. The CDR3 is 14 residues long. The CDR3: CASSQSGSTDTQYF. The CDR3 bases are TGTGCCAGCAGCCAAAGTGGAAGCACAGATACGCAGTATTTT.

The DNA of the CDR3 is TGTGCCAGCGCAGGGGGTGCGGGCAATCAGCCCCAGCATTTT. Amino acid sequence: CASAGGAGNQPQHF. J is TRBJ1-5 and V is TRBV19; 7 bases align to TRBD1. V gave up 9 bases and J gave up 2 bases; unmatched junction bases: 7. Germline assignment: CDR1 LNHDA and CDR2 SQIVND (reference sequence). The CDR3 loop spans 14 amino acids.

This chain connects TRBV15 to TRBJ2-1; D uncertain. The V gene lost 5 bases and the J gene lost 7 bases, with 12 bases spanning the gap. The CDR3 consists of 13 residues. Germline assignment: CDR1 LNHNV and CDR2 YYDKDF (reference sequence). DNA for the CDR3: TGTGCCACCAGCTCATTGACTCGTAATGAGCAGTTCTTC. Encoded protein: CATSSLTRNEQFF.